This T cell receptor (beta chain) derives from a study of T cells after yellow fever vaccination. This clonotype was detected only a few times. Researchers made TCR cDNA using 5'RACE template switching, and this step added a universal primer site and UMIs. TCRdb recomputed calls from the 5' RACE reads with MiXCR, one row per CDR3 protein. The sample has around 320,000 distinct CDR3 sequences, approximately 4% seen once. V lost 0 bases to trimming and J lost 2 bases, with 20 bases between them. Germline V gene lookup returns CDR1 SGDLS and CDR2 YYNGEE. There are 18 residues in the CDR3. Sequenced here: PBMCs, sampled 15 days after the yellow fever booster vaccination. The gene calls are TRBV9 and TRBJ1-2, with D tentatively TRBD1 (5 bases). The TCR comes from a man aged 18 to 29 who received the YFV17D yellow fever vaccine. The CDR3 here is CASSVGLDTPGRNYGYTF. In DNA, the CDR3 is TGTGCCAGCAGCGTAGGGTTAGATACACCAGGGAGGAACTATGGCTACACCTTC. Full variable domain (outside the CDR3, taken from reference TRBV9 and TRBJ1-2): DSGVTQTPKHLITATGQRVTLRCSPRSGDLSVYWYQQSLDQGLQFLIQYYNGEERAKGNILERFSAQQFPDLHSELNLSSLELGDSALYFCASSVGLDTPGRNYGYTFGSGTRLTVV.